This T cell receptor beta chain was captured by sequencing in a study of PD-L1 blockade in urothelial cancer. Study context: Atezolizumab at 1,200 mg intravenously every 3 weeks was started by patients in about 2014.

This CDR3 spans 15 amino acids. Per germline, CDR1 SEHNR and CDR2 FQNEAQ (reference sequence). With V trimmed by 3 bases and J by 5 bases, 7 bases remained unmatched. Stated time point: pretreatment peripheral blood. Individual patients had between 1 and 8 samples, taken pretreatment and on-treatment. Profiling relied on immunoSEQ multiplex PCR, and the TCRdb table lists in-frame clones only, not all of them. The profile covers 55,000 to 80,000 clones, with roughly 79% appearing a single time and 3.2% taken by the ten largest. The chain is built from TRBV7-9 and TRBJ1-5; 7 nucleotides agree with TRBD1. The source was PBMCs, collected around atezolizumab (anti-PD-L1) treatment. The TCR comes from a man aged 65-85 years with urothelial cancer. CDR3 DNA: TGTGCCAGCAGCTTCCATACCGGGACAGATCAGCCCCAGCATTTT. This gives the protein CASSFHTGTDQPQHF.